The text below deals with one TCR beta chain. The protocol was immunoSEQ multiplex PCR, while the TCRdb copy is restricted to in-frame clones and leaves out a portion. The sample lists roughly 67,000 clones, 70% to 90% occurring once. Trimming removed 5 bases from V and 7 bases from J, with 15 bases in between. Germline values: CDR1 SGHRS, CDR2 YFSETQ. The CDR3 consists of 13 residues. The sample belongs to a study of OX40 agonist ivuxolimab in advanced cancers. The origin of this receptor is an adult with an advanced solid tumor such as melanoma, head and neck, liver or kidney cancer. Sequences were derived from CD4+ or CD8+ T cells sorted from blood, sampled in a trial of the OX40 agonist ivuxolimab. The chain uses TRBV5-1 and TRBJ2-5, with a tentative D call TRBD1 (5 bases). This chain's CDR3 is CASSPSIRGTQYF. Here the CDR3 DNA reads TGCGCCAGCAGTCCAAGCATAAGGGGGACCCAGTACTTC.